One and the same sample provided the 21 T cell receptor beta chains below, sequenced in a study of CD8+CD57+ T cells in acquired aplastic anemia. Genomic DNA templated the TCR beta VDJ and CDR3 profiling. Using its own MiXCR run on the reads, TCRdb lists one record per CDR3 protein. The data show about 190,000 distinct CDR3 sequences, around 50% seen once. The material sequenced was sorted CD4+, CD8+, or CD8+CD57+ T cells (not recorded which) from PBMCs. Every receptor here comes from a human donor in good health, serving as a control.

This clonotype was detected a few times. CDR3 region: CASSSGTGYDEKLFF. CDR3 DNA sequence: TGTGCCAGCAGCTCCGGGACAGGGTACGATGAAAAACTGTTTTTT. The V and J genes are TRBV7-2 and TRBJ1-4, with TRBD1 matching 9 bases. CDR3 size: 15 residues. J was trimmed by 6 bases and V by 4 bases; bases with no gene match: 6. Germline V CDR1 and CDR2: SGHTA, FQGNSA.

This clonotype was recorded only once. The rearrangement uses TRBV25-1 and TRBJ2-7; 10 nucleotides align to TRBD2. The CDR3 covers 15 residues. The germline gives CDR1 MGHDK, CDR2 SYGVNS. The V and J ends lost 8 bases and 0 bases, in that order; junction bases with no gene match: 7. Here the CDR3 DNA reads TGTGCCAGCGGACTTCGACTAGCGGGCTCCTACGAGCAGTACTTC. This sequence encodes CASGLRLAGSYEQYF.

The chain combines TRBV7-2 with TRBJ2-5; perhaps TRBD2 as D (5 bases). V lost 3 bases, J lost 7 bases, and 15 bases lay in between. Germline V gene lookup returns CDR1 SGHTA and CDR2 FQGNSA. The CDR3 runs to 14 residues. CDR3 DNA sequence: TGTGCCAGCAGCTTCGCCGGGAAGCTATCGACCCAGTACTTC. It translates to CASSFAGKLSTQYF.

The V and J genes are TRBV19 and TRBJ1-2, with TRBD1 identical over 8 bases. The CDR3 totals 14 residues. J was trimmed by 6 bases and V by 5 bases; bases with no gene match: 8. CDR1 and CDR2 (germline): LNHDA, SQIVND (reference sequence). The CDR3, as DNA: TGTGCCAGTAGTGTACGGACAGGGAGGCATGGCTACACCTTC. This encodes CASSVRTGRHGYTF.

The CDR3 coding sequence is TGCAGCGTTGGGGTTACTCGCGATTCACCCCTCCACTTT. This encodes CSVGVTRDSPLHF. The rearrangement joins TRBV29-1 to TRBJ1-6; D is unclear. The CDR3 length is 13 residues. Germline assignment: CDR1 SQVTM and CDR2 ANQGSEA. V was pared by 4 bases and J by 8 bases, with 12 bases between.

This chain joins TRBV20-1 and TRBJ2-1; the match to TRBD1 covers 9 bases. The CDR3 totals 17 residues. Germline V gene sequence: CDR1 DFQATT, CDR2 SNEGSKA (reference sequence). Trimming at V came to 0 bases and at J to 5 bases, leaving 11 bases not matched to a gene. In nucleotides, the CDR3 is TGCAGTGCTAGAGAAACCGTCGGGACAGGGAAAAACAATGAGCAGTTCTTC. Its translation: CSARETVGTGKNNEQFF.

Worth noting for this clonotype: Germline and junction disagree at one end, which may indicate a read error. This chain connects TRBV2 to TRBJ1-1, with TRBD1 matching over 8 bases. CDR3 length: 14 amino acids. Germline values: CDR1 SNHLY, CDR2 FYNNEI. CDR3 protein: CASSPTGGNAEAFF. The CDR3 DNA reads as TGTGCCAGCAGTCCTACAGGGGGGAACGCTGAAGCTTTCTTT.

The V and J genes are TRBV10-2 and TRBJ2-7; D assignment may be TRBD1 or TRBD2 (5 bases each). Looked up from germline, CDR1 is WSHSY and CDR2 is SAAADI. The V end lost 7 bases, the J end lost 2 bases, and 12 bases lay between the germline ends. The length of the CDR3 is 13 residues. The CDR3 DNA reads TGCGCCAGCAAAACCGGGACGGCCTACGAGCAGTACTTC. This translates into CASKTGTAYEQYF.

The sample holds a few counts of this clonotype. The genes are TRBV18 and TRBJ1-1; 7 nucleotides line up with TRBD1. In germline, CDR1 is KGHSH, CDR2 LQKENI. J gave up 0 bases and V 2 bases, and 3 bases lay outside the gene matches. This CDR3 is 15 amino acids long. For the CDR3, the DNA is TGTGCCAGCTCACCAAGACAGGGCGTGAACACTGAAGCTTTCTTT. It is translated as CASSPRQGVNTEAFF.

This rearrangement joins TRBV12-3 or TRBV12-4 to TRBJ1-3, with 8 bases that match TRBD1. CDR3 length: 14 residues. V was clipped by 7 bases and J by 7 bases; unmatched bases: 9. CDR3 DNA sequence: TGTGCCAGCACCATGACAGGGGTGTGGAACACCATATATTTT. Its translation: CASTMTGVWNTIYF.

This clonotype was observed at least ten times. The CDR3 here is CASSSGTLSYEQYF. CDR3 DNA sequence: TGTGCCAGCAGTTCCGGGACTCTCTCCTACGAGCAGTACTTC. This chain connects TRBV28 to TRBJ2-7; TRBD2 might be the D (6 bases). V shed 4 bases and J shed 0 bases, with 10 bases lying between them. CDR3 length: 14 residues. The V gene's germline CDR1 is MDHEN and CDR2 SYDVKM.

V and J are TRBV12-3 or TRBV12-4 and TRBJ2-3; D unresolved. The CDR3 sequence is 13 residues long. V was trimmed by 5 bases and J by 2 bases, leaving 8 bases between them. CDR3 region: CASSPRATDTQYF. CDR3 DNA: TGTGCCAGCAGTCCCCGAGCCACAGATACGCAGTATTTT.

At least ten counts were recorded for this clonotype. Here the CDR3 reads CSVGGGTGLPQGNEQFF. The CDR3 DNA follows: TGCAGCGTGGGGGGAGGGACAGGGTTACCACAGGGCAATGAGCAGTTCTTC. The rearrangement links TRBV29-1 to TRBJ2-1, with 9 bases aligning to TRBD1. CDR1 and CDR2 from the germline V gene are SQVTM and ANQGSEA. CDR3 size: 17 residues. The trim removed 6 bases at V and 6 bases at J, leaving 18 bases unmatched.

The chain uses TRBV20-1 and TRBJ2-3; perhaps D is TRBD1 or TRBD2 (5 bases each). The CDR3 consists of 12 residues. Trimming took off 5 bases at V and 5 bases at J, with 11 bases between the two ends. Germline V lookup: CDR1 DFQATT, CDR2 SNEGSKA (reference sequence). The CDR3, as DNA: TGCAGTGCTCCCATGGGGGAAGATACGCAGTATTTT. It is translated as CSAPMGEDTQYF.

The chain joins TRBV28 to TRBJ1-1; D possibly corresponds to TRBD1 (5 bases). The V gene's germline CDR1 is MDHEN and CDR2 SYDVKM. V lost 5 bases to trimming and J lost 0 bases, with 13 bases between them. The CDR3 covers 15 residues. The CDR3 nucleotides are TGTGCCAGCAGTCCCGCCGGGACGGTGAACACTGAAGCTTTCTTT. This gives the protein CASSPAGTVNTEAFF.

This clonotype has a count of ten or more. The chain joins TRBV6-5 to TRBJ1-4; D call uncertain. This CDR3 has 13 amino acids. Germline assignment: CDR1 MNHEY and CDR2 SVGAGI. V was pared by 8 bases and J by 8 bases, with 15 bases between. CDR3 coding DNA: TGTGCCAGCCGTGACAAGTTTTACGAAAAACTGTTTTTT. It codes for CASRDKFYEKLFF.

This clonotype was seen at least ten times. The CDR3 DNA reads as TGCAGCGCTCATAACTATGGCTACACCTTC. Translated: CSAHNYGYTF. The rearrangement links TRBV20-1 to TRBJ1-2; D gene uncertain. The CDR3 is made up of 10 amino acids. Germline V gives CDR1 DFQATT, CDR2 SNEGSKA (reference sequence).

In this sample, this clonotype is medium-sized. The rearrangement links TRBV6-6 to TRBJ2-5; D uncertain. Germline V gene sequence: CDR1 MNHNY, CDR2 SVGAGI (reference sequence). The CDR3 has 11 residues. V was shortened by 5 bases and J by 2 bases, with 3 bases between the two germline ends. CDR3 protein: CASSRQETQYF. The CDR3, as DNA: TGTGCCAGCAGTCGACAAGAGACCCAGTACTTC.

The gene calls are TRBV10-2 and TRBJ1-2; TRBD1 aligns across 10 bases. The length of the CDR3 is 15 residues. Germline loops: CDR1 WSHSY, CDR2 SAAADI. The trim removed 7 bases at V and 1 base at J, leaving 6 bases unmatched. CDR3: CASNAGTGVNYGYTF. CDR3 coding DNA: TGCGCCAGCAACGCCGGGACAGGGGTTAACTATGGCTACACCTTC.

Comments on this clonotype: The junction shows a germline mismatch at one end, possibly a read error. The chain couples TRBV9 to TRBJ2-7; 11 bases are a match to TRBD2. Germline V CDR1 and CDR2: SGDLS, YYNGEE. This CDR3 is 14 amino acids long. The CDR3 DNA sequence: TGTGCCAGCAGAGTAGCGGGGGGGCAGGACGAGCAGTACTTC. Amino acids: CASRVAGGQDEQYF.

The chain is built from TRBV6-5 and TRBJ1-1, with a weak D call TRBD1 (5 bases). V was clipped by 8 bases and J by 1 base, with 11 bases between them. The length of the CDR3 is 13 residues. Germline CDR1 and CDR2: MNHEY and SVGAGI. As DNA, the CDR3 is TGTGCCAGCTCTTACAGGCGGAACACTGAAGCTTTCTTT. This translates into CASSYRRNTEAFF.